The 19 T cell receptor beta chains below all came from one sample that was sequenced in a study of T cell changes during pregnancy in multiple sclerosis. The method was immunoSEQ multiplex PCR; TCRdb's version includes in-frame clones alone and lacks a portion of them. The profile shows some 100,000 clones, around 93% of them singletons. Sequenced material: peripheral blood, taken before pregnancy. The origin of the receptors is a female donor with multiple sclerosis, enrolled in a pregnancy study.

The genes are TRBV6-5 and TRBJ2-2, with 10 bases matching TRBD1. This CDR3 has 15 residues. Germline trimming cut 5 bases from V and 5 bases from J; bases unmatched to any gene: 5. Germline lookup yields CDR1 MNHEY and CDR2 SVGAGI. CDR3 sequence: CASSRTGGKTGELFF. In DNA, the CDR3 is TGTGCCAGCAGTAGGACAGGGGGAAAGACCGGGGAGCTGTTTTTT.

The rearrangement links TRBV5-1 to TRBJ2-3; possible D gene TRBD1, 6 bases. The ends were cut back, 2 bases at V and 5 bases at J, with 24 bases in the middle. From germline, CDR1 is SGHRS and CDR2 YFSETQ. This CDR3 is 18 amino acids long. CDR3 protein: CASSLAQGFGSHEDTQYF. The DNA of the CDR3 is TGCGCCAGCAGCTTAGCCCAGGGGTTTGGGAGCCACGAAGATACGCAGTATTTT.

CDR3 amino acids: CSVETEAPEAFF. The CDR3 DNA reads TGCAGCGTTGAAACGGAGGCCCCTGAAGCTTTCTTT. This chain joins TRBV29-1 and TRBJ1-1, with D unresolved. Germline values: CDR1 SQVTM, CDR2 ANQGSEA. This CDR3 comprises 12 residues. V lost 2 bases and J lost 6, with 10 bases in between.

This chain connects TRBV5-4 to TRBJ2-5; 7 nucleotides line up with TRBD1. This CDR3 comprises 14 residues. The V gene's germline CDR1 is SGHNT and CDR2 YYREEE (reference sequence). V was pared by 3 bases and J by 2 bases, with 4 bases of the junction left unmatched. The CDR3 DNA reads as TGTGCCAGCAGCTATCCGGGACAGCAAGAGACCCAGTACTTC. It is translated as CASSYPGQQETQYF.

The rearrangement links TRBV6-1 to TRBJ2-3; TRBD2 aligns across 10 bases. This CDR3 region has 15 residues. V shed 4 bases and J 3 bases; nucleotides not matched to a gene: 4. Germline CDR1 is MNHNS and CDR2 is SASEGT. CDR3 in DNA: TGTGCCAGCAGTGCTAGCGGGAGTAAAACAGATACGCAGTATTTT. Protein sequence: CASSASGSKTDTQYF.

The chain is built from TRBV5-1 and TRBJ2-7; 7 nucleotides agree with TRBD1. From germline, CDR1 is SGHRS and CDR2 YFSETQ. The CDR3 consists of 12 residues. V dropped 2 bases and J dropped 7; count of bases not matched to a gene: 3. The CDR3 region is CASSLQGKEQYF. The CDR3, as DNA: TGCGCCAGCAGCTTACAGGGGAAGGAGCAGTACTTC.

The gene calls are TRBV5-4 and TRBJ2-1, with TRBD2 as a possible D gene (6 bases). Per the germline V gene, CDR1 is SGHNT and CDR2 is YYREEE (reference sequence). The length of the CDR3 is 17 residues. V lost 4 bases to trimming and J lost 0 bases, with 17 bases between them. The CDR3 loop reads CASSATSWASSYNEQFF. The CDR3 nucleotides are TGTGCCAGCAGCGCTACTAGCTGGGCTTCCTCCTACAATGAGCAGTTCTTC.

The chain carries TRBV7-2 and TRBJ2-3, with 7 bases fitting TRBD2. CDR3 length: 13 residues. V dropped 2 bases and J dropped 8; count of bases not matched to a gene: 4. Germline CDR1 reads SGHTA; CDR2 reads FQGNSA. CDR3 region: CASSLQGRATQYF. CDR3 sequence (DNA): TGTGCCAGCAGCTTACAAGGGAGGGCTACGCAGTATTTT.

CDR3 sequence (DNA): TGTGCCAGCGATCGGGACAGGGGCCATGAGCAGTTCTTC. Translated: CASDRDRGHEQFF. J is TRBJ2-1 and V is TRBV6-6; 10 nucleotides line up with TRBD1. After removal of 8 bases from V and 8 bases from J, the junction contained 6 bases not matched to a gene. CDR1 is MNHNY and CDR2 is SVGAGI in the germline V gene (reference sequence). The CDR3 consists of 13 residues.

The DNA of the CDR3 is TGTGCCGGGCTACTGTTCGACAGTAACTATGGCTACACCTTC. Protein: CAGLLFDSNYGYTF. J is TRBJ1-2 and V is TRBV30; possibly TRBD1 for D (5 bases). V was trimmed by 8 bases and J by 1 base, leaving 17 bases between them. This CDR3 region has 14 residues. Per germline, CDR1 GTSNPN and CDR2 SVGIG (reference sequence).

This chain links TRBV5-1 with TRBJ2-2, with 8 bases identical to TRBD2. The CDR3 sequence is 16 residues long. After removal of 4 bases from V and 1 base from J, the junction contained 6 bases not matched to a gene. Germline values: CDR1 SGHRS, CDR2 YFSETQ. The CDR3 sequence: CASSLSGLENTGELFF. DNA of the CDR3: TGCGCCAGCAGCCTATCGGGACTAGAGAACACCGGGGAGCTGTTTTTT.

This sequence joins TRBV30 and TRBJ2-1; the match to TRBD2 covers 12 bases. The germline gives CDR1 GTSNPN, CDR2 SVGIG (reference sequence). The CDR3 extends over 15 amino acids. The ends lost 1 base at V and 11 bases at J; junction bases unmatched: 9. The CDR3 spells CAWSALAGGPGKQFF. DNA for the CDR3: TGTGCCTGGAGTGCTCTAGCGGGAGGGCCGGGGAAGCAGTTCTTC.

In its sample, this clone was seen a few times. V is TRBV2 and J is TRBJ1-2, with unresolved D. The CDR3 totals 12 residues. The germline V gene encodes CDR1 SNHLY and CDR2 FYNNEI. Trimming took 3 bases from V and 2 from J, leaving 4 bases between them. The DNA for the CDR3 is TGTGCCAGCAGTGACAGGAACTATGGCTACACCTTC. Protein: CASSDRNYGYTF.

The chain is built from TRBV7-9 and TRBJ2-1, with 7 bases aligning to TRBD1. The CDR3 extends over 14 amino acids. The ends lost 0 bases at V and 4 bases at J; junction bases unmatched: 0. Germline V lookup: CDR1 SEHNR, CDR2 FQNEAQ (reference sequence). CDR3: CASSLATGYNEQFF. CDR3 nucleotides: TGTGCCAGCAGCTTAGCGACAGGGTACAATGAGCAGTTCTTC.

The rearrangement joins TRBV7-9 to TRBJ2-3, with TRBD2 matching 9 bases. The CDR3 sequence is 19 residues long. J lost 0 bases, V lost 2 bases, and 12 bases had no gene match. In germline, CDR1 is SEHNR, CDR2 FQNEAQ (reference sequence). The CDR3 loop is CASSLIGLAGQTSTDTQYF. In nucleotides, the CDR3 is TGTGCCAGCAGCTTAATCGGCCTAGCGGGGCAAACTAGCACAGATACGCAGTATTTT.

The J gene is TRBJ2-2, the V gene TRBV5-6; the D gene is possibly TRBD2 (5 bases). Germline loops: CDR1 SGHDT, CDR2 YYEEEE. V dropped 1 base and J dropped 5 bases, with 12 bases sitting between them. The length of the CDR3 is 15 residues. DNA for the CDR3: TGTGCCAGCAGCTTGTGGGGAAGCGGAACCGGGGAGCTGTTTTTT. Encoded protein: CASSLWGSGTGELFF. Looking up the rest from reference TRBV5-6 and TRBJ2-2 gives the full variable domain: DAGVTQSPTHLIKTRGQQVTLRCSPKSGHDTVSWYQQALGQGPQFIFQYYEEEERQRGNFPDRFSGHQFPNYSSELNVNALLLGDSALYLCASSLWGSGTGELFFGEGSRLTVL.

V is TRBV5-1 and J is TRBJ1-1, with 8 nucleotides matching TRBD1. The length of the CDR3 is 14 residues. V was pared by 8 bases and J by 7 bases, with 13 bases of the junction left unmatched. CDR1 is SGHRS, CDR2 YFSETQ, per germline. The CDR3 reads CASVAGTGSLEAFF. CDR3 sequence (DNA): TGCGCCAGTGTAGCCGGGACAGGAAGCCTTGAAGCTTTCTTT.

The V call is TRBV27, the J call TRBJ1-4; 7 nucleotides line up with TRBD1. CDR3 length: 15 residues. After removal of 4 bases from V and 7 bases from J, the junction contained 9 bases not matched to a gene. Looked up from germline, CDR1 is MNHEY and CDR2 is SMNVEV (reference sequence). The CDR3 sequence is CASSYTRPGGEKLFF. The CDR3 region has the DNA TGTGCCAGCAGTTATACTCGTCCAGGGGGTGAAAAACTGTTTTTT.

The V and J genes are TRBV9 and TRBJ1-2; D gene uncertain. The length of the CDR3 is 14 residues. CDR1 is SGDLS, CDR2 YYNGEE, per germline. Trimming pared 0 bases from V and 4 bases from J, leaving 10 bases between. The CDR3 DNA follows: TGTGCCAGCAGCGTAGGACGACTTAGCTATGGCTACACCTTC. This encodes CASSVGRLSYGYTF. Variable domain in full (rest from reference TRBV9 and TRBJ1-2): DSGVTQTPKHLITATGQRVTLRCSPRSGDLSVYWYQQSLDQGLQFLIQYYNGEERAKGNILERFSAQQFPDLHSELNLSSLELGDSALYFCASSVGRLSYGYTFGSGTRLTVV.